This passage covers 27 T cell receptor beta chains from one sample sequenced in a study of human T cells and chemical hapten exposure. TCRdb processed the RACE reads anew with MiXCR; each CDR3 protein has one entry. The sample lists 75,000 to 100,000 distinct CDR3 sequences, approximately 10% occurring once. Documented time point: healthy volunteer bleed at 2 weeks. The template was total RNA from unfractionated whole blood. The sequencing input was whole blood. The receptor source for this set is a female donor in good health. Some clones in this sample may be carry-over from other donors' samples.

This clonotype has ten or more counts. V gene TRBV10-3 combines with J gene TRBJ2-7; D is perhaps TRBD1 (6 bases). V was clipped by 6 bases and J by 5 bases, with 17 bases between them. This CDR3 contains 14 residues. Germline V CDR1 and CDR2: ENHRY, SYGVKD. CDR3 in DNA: TGTGCCATCAGAGAGAGCAGGGGCAACAACGAGCAGTACTTC. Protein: CAIRESRGNNEQYF.

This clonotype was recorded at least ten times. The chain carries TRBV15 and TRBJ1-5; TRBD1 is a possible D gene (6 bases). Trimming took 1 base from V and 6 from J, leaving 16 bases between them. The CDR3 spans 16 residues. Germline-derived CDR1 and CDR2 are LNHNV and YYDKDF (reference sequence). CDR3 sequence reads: CATSRVGGWGAQPQHF. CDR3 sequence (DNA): TGTGCCACCAGCAGAGTGGGAGGATGGGGGGCTCAGCCCCAGCATTTT.

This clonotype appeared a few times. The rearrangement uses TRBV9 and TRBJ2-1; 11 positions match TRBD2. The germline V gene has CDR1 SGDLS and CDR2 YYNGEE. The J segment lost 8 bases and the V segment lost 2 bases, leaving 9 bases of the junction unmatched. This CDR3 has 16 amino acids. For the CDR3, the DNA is TGTGCCAGCAGCGTCGGACTAGCGGGCAGACGCGATGAGCAGTTCTTC. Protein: CASSVGLAGRRDEQFF.

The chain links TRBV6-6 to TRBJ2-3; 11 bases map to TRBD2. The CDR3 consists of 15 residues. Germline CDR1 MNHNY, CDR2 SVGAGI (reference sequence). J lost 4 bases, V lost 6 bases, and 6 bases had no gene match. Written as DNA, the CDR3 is TGTGCCAGCAGGGAACTAGCGGGAGTCGCAGATACGCAGTATTTT. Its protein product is CASRELAGVADTQYF.

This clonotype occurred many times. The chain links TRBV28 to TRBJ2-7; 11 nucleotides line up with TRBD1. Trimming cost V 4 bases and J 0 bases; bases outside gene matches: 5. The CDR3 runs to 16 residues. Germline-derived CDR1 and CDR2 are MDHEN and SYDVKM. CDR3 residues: CASSSPGQGVSYEQYF. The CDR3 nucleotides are TGTGCCAGCAGTTCTCCGGGACAGGGGGTCTCCTACGAGCAGTACTTC.

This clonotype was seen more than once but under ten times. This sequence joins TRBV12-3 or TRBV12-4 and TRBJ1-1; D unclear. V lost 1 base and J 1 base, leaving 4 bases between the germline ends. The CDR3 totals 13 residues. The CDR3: CASSLVRNTEAFF. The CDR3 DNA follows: TGTGCCAGCAGTTTAGTGCGGAACACTGAAGCTTTCTTT.

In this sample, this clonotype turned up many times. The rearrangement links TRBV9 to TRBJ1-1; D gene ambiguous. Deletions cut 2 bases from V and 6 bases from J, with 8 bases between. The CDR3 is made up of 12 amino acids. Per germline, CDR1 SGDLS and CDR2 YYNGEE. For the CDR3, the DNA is TGTGCCAGCAGCGTCGGAGGGTCTGAAGCTTTCTTT. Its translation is CASSVGGSEAFF.

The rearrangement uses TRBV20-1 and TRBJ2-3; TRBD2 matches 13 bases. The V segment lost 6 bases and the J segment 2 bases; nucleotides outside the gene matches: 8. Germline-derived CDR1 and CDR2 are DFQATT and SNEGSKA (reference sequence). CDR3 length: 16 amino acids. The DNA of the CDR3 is TGCAGTGCCACTTCCGGACTAGCGGGAGCCACAGATACGCAGTATTTT. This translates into CSATSGLAGATDTQYF.

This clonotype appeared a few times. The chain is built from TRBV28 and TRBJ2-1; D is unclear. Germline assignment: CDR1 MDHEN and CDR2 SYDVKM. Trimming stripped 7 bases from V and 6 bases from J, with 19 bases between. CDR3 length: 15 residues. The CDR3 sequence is CASNRNTELGNEQFF. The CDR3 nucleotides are TGTGCCAGCAACCGGAACACGGAGCTGGGCAATGAGCAGTTCTTC. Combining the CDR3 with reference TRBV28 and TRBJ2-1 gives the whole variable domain DVKVTQSSRYLVKRTGEKVFLECVQDMDHENMFWYRQDPGLGLRLIYFSYDVKMKEKGDIPEGYSVSREKKERFSLILESASTNQTSMYLCASNRNTELGNEQFFGPGTRLTVL.

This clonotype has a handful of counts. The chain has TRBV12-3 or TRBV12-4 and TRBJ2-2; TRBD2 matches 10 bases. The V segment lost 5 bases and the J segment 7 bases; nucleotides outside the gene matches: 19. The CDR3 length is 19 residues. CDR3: CASSPAGGSGRATLGELFF. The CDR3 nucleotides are TGTGCCAGCAGTCCCGCCGGGGGAAGCGGGAGGGCCACACTCGGGGAGCTGTTTTTT.

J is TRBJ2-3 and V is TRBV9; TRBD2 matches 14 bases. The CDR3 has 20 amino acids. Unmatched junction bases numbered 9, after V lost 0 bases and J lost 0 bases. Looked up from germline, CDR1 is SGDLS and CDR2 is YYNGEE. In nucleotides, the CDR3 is TGTGCCAGCAGCGTAGCTACCGGGACTAGCGGGAGAGCTAGCACAGATACGCAGTATTTT. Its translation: CASSVATGTSGRASTDTQYF. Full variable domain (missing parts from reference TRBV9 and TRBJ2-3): DSGVTQTPKHLITATGQRVTLRCSPRSGDLSVYWYQQSLDQGLQFLIQYYNGEERAKGNILERFSAQQFPDLHSELNLSSLELGDSALYFCASSVATGTSGRASTDTQYFGPGTRLTVL.

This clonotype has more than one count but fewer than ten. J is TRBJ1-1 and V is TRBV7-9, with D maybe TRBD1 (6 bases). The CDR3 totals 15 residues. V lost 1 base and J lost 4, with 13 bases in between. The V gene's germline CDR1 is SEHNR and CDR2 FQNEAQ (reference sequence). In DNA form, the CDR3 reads TGTGCCAGCAGCTTAGGCACAGGGCAGGGCACTGAAGCTTTCTTT. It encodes CASSLGTGQGTEAFF.

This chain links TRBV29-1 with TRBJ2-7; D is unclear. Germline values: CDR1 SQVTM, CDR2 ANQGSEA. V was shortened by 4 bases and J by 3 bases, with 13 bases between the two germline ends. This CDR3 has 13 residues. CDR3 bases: TGCAGCGTTGTTAATAGTTGTAGCTACGAGCAGTACTTC. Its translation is CSVVNSCSYEQYF.

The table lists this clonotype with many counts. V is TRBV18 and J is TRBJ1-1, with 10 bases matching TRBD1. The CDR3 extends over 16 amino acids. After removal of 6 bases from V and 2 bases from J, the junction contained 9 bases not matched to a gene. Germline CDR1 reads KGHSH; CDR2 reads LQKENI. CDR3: CASSQAGTGVNTEAFF. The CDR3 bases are TGTGCCAGCTCCCAAGCCGGGACAGGGGTTAACACTGAAGCTTTCTTT.

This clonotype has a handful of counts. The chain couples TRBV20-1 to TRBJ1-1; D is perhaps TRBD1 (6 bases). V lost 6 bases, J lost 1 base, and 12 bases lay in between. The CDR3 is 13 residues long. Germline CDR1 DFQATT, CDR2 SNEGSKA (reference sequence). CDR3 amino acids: CSARGLENTEAFF. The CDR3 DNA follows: TGCAGTGCCCGGGGGCTCGAGAACACTGAAGCTTTCTTT.

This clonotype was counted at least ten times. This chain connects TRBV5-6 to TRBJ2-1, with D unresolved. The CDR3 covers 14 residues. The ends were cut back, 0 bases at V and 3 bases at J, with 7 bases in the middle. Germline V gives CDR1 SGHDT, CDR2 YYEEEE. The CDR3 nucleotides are TGTGCCAGCAGCTTGGAGTCCCGCTACAATGAGCAGTTCTTC. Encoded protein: CASSLESRYNEQFF.

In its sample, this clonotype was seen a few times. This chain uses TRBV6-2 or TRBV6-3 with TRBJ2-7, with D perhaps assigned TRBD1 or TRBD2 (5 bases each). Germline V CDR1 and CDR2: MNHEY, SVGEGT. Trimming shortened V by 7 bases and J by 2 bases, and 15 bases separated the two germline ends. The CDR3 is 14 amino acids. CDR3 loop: CASNAPREPYEQYF. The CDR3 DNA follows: TGTGCCAGCAACGCACCCAGGGAGCCCTACGAGCAGTACTTC.

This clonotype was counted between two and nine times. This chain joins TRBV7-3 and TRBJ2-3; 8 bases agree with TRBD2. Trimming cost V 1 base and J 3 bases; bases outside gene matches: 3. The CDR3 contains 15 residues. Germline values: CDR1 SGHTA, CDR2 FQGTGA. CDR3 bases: TGTGCCAGCAGCTTAAAAGGACTAGCAACAGATACGCAGTATTTT. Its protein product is CASSLKGLATDTQYF.

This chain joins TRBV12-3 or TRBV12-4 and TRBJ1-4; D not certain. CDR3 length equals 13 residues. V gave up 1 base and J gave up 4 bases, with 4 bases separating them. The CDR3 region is CASSLGGNEKLFF. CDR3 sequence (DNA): TGTGCCAGCAGTTTAGGCGGTAATGAAAAACTGTTTTTT.

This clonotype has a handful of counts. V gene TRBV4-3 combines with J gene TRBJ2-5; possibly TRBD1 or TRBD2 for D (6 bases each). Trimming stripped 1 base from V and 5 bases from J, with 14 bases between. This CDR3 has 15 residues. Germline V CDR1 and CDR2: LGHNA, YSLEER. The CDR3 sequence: CASSQGRQAGETQYF. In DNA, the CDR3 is TGCGCCAGCAGCCAAGGACGACAGGCGGGGGAGACCCAGTACTTC.

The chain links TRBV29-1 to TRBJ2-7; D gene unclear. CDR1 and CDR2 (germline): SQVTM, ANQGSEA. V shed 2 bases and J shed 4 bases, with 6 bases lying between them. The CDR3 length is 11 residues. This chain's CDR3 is CSVENRYEQYF. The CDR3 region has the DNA TGCAGCGTTGAAAACCGATACGAGCAGTACTTC.

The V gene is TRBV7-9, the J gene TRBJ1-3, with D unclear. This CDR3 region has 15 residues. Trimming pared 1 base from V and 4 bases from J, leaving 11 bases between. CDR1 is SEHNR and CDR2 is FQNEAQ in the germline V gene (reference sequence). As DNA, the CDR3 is TGTGCCAGCAGCTTAGGGGCCCCCGAAGGAAACACCATATATTTT. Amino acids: CASSLGAPEGNTIYF.

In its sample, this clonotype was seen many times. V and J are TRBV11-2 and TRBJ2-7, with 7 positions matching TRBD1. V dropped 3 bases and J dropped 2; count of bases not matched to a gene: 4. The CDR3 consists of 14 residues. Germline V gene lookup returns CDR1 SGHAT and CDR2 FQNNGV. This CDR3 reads CASSFLGQTYEQYF. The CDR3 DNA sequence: TGTGCCAGCAGCTTTTTGGGACAGACCTACGAGCAGTACTTC.

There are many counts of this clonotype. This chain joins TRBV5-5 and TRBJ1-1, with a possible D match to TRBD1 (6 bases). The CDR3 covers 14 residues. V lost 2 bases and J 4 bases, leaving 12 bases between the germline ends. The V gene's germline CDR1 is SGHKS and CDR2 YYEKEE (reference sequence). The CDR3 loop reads CASSLQGVSTEAFF. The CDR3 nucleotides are TGTGCCAGCAGCTTACAGGGTGTGAGCACTGAAGCTTTCTTT.

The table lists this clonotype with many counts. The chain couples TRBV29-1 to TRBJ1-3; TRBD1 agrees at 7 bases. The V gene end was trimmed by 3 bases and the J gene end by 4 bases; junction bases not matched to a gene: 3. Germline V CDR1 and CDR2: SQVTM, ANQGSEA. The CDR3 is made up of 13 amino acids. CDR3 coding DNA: TGCAGCGTTGAGACAGGGTCCGGAAACACCATATATTTT. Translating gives CSVETGSGNTIYF.

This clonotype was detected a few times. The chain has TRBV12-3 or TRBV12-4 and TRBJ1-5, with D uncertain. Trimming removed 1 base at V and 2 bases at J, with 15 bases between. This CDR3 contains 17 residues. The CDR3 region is CASSLVPYAGGNQPQHF. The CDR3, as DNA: TGTGCCAGCAGTTTAGTACCCTATGCGGGTGGCAATCAGCCCCAGCATTTT.

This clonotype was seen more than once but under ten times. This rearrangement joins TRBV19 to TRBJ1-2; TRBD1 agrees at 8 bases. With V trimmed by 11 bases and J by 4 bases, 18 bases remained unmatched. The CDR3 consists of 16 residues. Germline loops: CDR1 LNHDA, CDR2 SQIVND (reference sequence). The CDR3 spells CAGGSVGQGAAYGYTF. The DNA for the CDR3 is TGTGCCGGCGGGAGCGTCGGGCAGGGGGCCGCCTATGGCTACACCTTC.